A single T cell receptor (beta chain) is shown here with its context. This sample was included in a study of shared clonotypes between healthy human individuals. Overall study: Three plates were used per donor for CD4 naive, three for CD4 memory, two for CD8 naive and one for CD8 memory.

Adult donors, all healthy and HIV-negative, had no recent acute infections or vaccinations. Across several immunoSEQ plates, the genomic DNA of each subset was split evenly. Produced via immunoSEQ multiplex PCR; TCRdb's table is partial and in-frame only. The top ten clones hold roughly 0.61% of a sample with about 990,000 clones, around 78% of them seen once. Source material: memory CD4+ T cells from PBMCs. Subset defined: CD45RA-negative fraction. This TCR was recovered from a man between 18 and 35 years old in good health. Some clones in this sample may be carry-over from other donors' samples.

The CDR3 DNA sequence: TGCGCCAGCAGCTTGATCGTAGGGGCTGCTGAAGCTTTCTTT. This codes for CASSLIVGAAEAFF. This chain links TRBV5-1 with TRBJ1-1; D possibly corresponds to TRBD1 (5 bases). The V end was cut by 1 base, the J end by 6 bases, with 13 bases between. This CDR3 comprises 14 residues. Germline V CDR1 and CDR2: SGHRS, YFSETQ.